These 5 T cell receptor beta chains came from one sample sequenced in a study of T cells in Graves' hyperthyroidism and ophthalmopathy. Amplification yielded TCR beta CDR3 regions, with RNA transcripts as the source. First-round RT-PCR with HTBI primers amplified the TCR CDR3 region. TCRdb independently ran MiXCR on the multiplex PCR reads; one entry per CDR3 protein. The data contain 250,000 to 300,000 distinct CDR3 sequences, roughly an eighth of them singletons. Sample: blood. All receptors come from a woman aged 40 to 50 with Graves' hyperthyroidism.

About this clonotype itself: Since no conserved phenylalanine or tryptophan closes the CDR3, a read error is the likely cause. The limits of the CDR3 on the DNA are not certain, so only TCRdb's listed CDR3 is given. This chain links TRBV28 with TRBJ2-7; TRBD2, the table's D call, was not compared with the DNA. Germline assignment: CDR1 MDHEN and CDR2 SYDVKM. From its first to its last residue, the CDR3 has 16 amino acids. CDR3 residues: CASSPATSGSSYEEYL.

Details on this clonotype: A much larger clone is a single base away; this may be a read error. This rearrangement joins TRBV28 to TRBJ2-5, with D unclear. The CDR3 spans 14 residues. Germline loops: CDR1 MDHEN, CDR2 SYDVKM. CDR3 amino acids: CASSLDIYQETKYF. CDR3 nucleotides: TGTGCCAGCAGTTTAGATATCTACCAAGAGACCAAGTACTTC.

Ten or more counts support this clonotype. The gene calls are TRBV19 and TRBJ1-1; D is unclear. V was clipped by 5 bases and J by 1 base, with 14 bases between them. This CDR3 region has 15 residues. Germline CDR1 LNHDA, CDR2 SQIVND (reference sequence). In DNA form, the CDR3 reads TGTGCCAGTAGTCTTCCCGGACTGGGGAACACTGAAGCTTTCTTT. Protein sequence: CASSLPGLGNTEAFF. Based on the CDR3 plus reference TRBV19 and TRBJ1-1, the full variable domain is DGGITQSPKYLFRKEGQNVTLSCEQNLNHDAMYWYRQDPGQGLRLIYYSQIVNDFQKGDIAEGYSVSREKKESFPLTVTSAQKNPTAFYLCASSLPGLGNTEAFFGQGTRLTVV.

This clonotype was detected many times. The rearrangement uses TRBV7-2 and TRBJ1-1, with a possible D match to TRBD1 (6 bases). The length of the CDR3 is 13 residues. CDR1 and CDR2 (germline): SGHTA, FQGNSA. Trimming cost V 0 bases and J 14 bases, with 16 bases left between them. The CDR3 region is CASSLARTGQVFF. Written as DNA, the CDR3 is TGTGCCAGCAGCTTAGCGAGAACAGGGCAAGTATTCTTT.

Many counts were recorded for this clonotype. This rearrangement joins TRBV10-3 to TRBJ1-2; the match to TRBD1 covers 7 bases. J lost 2 bases, V lost 8 bases, and 8 bases had no gene match. The CDR3 totals 14 residues. Germline loops: CDR1 ENHRY, CDR2 SYGVKD. The CDR3 sequence: CAIGPGQRNYGYTF. The CDR3 bases are TGTGCCATCGGACCGGGACAGCGGAACTATGGCTACACCTTC.